Shown below are 20 T cell receptor beta chains from a single sample sequenced in a study of chemoradiotherapy in HPV16-positive cancers. Assay: immunoSEQ multiplex PCR; the TCRdb copy retains only in-frame clones and omits some. The table shows roughly 30,000 clones, with approximately 90% occurring only once. The sequenced sample was blood, obtained from a patient who underwent chemoradiotherapy. The receptors were gathered from a human donor with HPV-associated anogenital cancer.

This rearrangement joins TRBV4-3 to TRBJ1-5; 9 bases are shared with TRBD1. Losses at the gene ends were 4 bases for V and 0 bases for J; bases not matched to a gene: 4. Germline CDR1 LGHNA, CDR2 YSLEER. The CDR3 totals 16 residues. The CDR3 here is CASSPGTGYSNQPQHF. The CDR3 DNA follows: TGCGCCAGCAGCCCCGGGACAGGGTATAGCAATCAGCCCCAGCATTTT.

This clone has more than one count but fewer than ten. The V and J genes are TRBV10-2 and TRBJ2-7, with TRBD2 identical over 9 bases. The CDR3 spans 16 residues. Trimming took 2 bases from V and 2 from J; bases not matched to a gene: 7. CDR1 is WSHSY and CDR2 is SAAADI in the germline V gene. Here the CDR3 DNA reads TGCGCCAGCAGTGAGCCCTCCGGGACTAGCACCTACGAGCAGTACTTC. Protein sequence: CASSEPSGTSTYEQYF.

This clone occurred once. The genes are TRBV11-2 and TRBJ2-3; 9 bases fit TRBD2. The CDR3 is 15 amino acids. V shed 5 bases and J 6 bases; nucleotides not matched to a gene: 9. Germline CDR1 is SGHAT and CDR2 is FQNNGV. The CDR3 region is CASSPEAGGQDTQYF. Here the CDR3 DNA reads TGTGCCAGCAGCCCAGAGGCGGGGGGGCAGGATACGCAGTATTTT.

The rearrangement uses TRBV7-2 and TRBJ2-5; no clear D gene. Germline V gene sequence: CDR1 SGHTA, CDR2 FQGNSA. CDR3 length equals 14 residues. Trimming took 5 bases from V and 5 from J, leaving 15 bases between them. For the CDR3, the DNA is TGTGCCAGCAGCCAACGGTCGGGTCGGGAGACCCAGTACTTC. Its protein product is CASSQRSGRETQYF. Complete variable domain (other parts from reference TRBV7-2 and TRBJ2-5): GAGVSQSPSNKVTEKGKDVELRCDPISGHTALYWYRQSLGQGLEFLIYFQGNSAPDKSGLPSDRFSAERTGGSVSTLTIQRTQQEDSAVYLCASSQRSGRETQYFGPGTRLLVL.

This clone was observed a single time. This chain connects TRBV7-9 to TRBJ1-1, with D maybe TRBD1 (6 bases). The germline gives CDR1 SEHNR, CDR2 FQNEAQ (reference sequence). The CDR3 is made up of 13 amino acids. V dropped 2 bases and J dropped 3 bases, with 7 bases sitting between them. In nucleotides, the CDR3 is TGTGCCAGCAGCTTACAGGGGCACACTGAAGCTTTCTTT. This translates into CASSLQGHTEAFF.

The chain uses TRBV7-9 and TRBJ2-2; D is unclear. Germline-derived CDR1 and CDR2 are SEHNR and FQNEAQ (reference sequence). Deletions cut 3 bases from V and 8 bases from J, with 7 bases between. The CDR3 contains 12 residues. The CDR3 here is CASSFGAGELFF. The CDR3 region has the DNA TGTGCCAGCAGCTTTGGCGCTGGGGAGCTGTTTTTT.

This chain uses TRBV1 with TRBJ2-6. TRBV1 is a pseudogene segment. The CDR3 has 19 amino acids. CDR3 amino acids: CTSSQVGRHFCSGANVLTF. The CDR3 DNA follows: TGCACCAGCAGCCAAGTCGGTCGGCATTTCTGCTCTGGGGCCAACGTCCTGACTTTC.

The chain recombines TRBV7-9 with TRBJ1-5; D remains unclear. The CDR3 has 15 amino acids. The germline V and J ends were trimmed by 1 base and 0 bases, with 7 bases remaining between them. Germline values: CDR1 SEHNR, CDR2 FQNEAQ (reference sequence). CDR3 loop: CASSLDGYSNQPQHF. The CDR3 coding sequence is TGTGCCAGCAGCTTAGATGGTTATAGCAATCAGCCCCAGCATTTT.

V is TRBV2 and J is TRBJ2-7; the match to TRBD1 covers 7 bases. The ends lost 6 bases at V and 2 bases at J; junction bases unmatched: 7. CDR3 length equals 14 residues. CDR1 is SNHLY, CDR2 FYNNEI, per germline. Here the CDR3 DNA reads TGTGCCAGCAGCCCCCGCAGGGGGACCTACGAGCAGTACTTC. This codes for CASSPRRGTYEQYF.

Written as DNA, the CDR3 is TGTGCCAGTGCCTCCGGGACAGGACGACGGGAGACCCAGTACTTC. It encodes CASASGTGRRETQYF. This chain connects TRBV19 to TRBJ2-5, with 8 bases aligning to TRBD1. J lost 5 bases, V lost 8 bases, and 13 bases had no gene match. CDR1 and CDR2 (germline): LNHDA, SQIVND (reference sequence). The CDR3 extends over 15 amino acids.

This clone was observed once. DNA of the CDR3: TGCGCCAGCAGCTCGGACGGGACCGGAACTAATGAAAAACTGTTTTTT. Amino acids: CASSSDGTGTNEKLFF. V is TRBV5-1 and J is TRBJ1-4, with TRBD1 as a possible D gene (5 bases). Germline CDR1 SGHRS, CDR2 YFSETQ. This CDR3 comprises 16 residues. V was shortened by 3 bases and J by 1 base, with 13 bases between the two germline ends.

The chain links TRBV5-8 to TRBJ1-3, with 7 bases aligning to TRBD1. Germline-derived CDR1 and CDR2 are SGHTS and YDEGEE. Trimming took 4 bases from V and 2 from J; bases not matched to a gene: 6. The CDR3 runs 15 residues. The CDR3 loop reads CASSQNRGPGNTIYF. CDR3 nucleotide sequence: TGTGCCAGCAGCCAGAATAGGGGGCCTGGAAACACCATATATTTT.

This chain's CDR3 is CASSPADRGLGGYTF. The CDR3 nucleotides read TGTGCCAGCAGCCCGGCGGACAGGGGGTTAGGTGGCTACACCTTC. This sequence joins TRBV5-4 and TRBJ1-2; 10 nucleotides align to TRBD1. There are 15 residues in the CDR3. Germline loops: CDR1 SGHNT, CDR2 YYREEE (reference sequence). V was pared by 4 bases and J by 7 bases, with 10 bases of the junction left unmatched.

The chain recombines TRBV6-5 with TRBJ1-1; no clear D gene. Trimming removed 0 bases at V and 6 bases at J, with 5 bases between. This CDR3 has 12 residues. Germline V gene sequence: CDR1 MNHEY, CDR2 SVGAGI. In DNA form, the CDR3 reads TGTGCCAGCAGTTACTCGTCCTCTGAAGCTTTCTTT. Protein: CASSYSSSEAFF.

The rearrangement joins TRBV5-5 to TRBJ1-1; tentatively, D is TRBD1 (5 bases). This CDR3 has 16 amino acids. From germline, CDR1 is SGHKS and CDR2 YYEKEE (reference sequence). With 4 bases removed from V and 8 bases from J, the gap between germline ends came to 24 bases. In DNA, the CDR3 is TGTGCCAGCAGCGCACGCCCCCGGGGCCCGAGGAGGGAAGCTTTCTTT. This encodes CASSARPRGPRREAFF.

V gene TRBV4-1 combines with J gene TRBJ2-5, with D hard to call. From germline, CDR1 is MGHRA and CDR2 YSYEKL. The V gene lost 4 bases and the J gene lost 1 base, with 10 bases spanning the gap. The CDR3 is made up of 14 amino acids. CDR3 DNA: TGCGCCAGCAGCCCCCCCGGGTCCCAAGAGACCCAGTACTTC. Residues: CASSPPGSQETQYF.

The chain employs TRBV18 and TRBJ2-1, with 12 positions matching TRBD2. V gave up 3 bases and J gave up 8 bases; unmatched junction bases: 11. CDR1 KGHSH and CDR2 LQKENI come from the germline V gene. This CDR3 region has 17 residues. CDR3 sequence reads: CASSPHPPSGGAHEQFF. The CDR3 bases are TGTGCCAGCTCACCCCATCCCCCTAGCGGGGGGGCTCATGAGCAGTTCTTC.

This chain connects TRBV11-3 to TRBJ2-3, with 11 positions matching TRBD2. CDR1 and CDR2 (germline): SGHNT, YENEEA. The V segment lost 1 base and the J segment 2 bases; nucleotides outside the gene matches: 5. This CDR3 region has 17 residues. CDR3 sequence reads: CASSLGLAGGHTDTQYF. The CDR3 region has the DNA TGTGCCAGCAGCTTAGGTTTAGCGGGGGGGCACACAGATACGCAGTATTTT.

For the CDR3, the DNA is TGTGCCAGCTCAATCTCCGCCGGGAACCTCGAAGAGCAGTTCTTC. This gives the protein CASSISAGNLEEQFF. J is TRBJ2-1 and V is TRBV18; a weak D match, TRBD2 (5 bases). Germline loops: CDR1 KGHSH, CDR2 LQKENI. V was pared by 5 bases and J by 10 bases, with 21 bases between. The CDR3 covers 15 residues.

The chain couples TRBV6-6 to TRBJ2-7, with a tentative D call TRBD1 (5 bases). The V gene lost 0 bases and the J gene lost 0 bases, with 12 bases spanning the gap. This CDR3 region has 16 residues. The germline V gene has CDR1 MNHNY and CDR2 SVGAGI (reference sequence). The CDR3 is CASSYSSRQSSYEQYF. In nucleotides, the CDR3 is TGTGCCAGCAGTTACTCTTCCAGACAGAGCTCCTACGAGCAGTACTTC.